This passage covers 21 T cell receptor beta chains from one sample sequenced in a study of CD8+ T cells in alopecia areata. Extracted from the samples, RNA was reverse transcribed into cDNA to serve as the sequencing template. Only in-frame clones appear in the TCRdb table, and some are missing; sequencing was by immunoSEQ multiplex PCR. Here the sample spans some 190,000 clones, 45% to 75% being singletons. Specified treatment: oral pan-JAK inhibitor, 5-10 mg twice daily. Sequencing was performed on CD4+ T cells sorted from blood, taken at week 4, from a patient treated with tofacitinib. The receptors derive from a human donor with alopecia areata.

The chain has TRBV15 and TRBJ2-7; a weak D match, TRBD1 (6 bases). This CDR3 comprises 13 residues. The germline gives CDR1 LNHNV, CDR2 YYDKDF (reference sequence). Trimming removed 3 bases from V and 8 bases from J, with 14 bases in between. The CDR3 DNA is TGTGCCACCAGCAGCGGGATCAGGGGCAAGCAGTACTTC. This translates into CATSSGIRGKQYF.

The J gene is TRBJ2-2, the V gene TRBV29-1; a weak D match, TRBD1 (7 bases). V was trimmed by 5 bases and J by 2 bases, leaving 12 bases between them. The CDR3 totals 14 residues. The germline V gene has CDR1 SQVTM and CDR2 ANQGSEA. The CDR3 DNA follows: TGCAGCGTTTCAGGGGGGACTAACACCGGGGAGCTGTTTTTT. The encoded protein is CSVSGGTNTGELFF.

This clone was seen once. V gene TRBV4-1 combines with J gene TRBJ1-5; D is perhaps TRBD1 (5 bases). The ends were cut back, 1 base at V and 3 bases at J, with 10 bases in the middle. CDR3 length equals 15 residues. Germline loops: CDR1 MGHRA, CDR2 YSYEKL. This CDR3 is CASSQVDTSNQPQHF. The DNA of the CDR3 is TGCGCCAGCAGCCAAGTGGACACCTCCAATCAGCCCCAGCATTTT.

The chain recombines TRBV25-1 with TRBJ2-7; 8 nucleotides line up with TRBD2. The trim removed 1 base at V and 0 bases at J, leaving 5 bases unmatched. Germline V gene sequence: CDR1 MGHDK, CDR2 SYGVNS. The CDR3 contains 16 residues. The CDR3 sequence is CASSEWGLGSSYEQYF. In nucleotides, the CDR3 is TGTGCCAGCAGTGAATGGGGACTAGGTAGCTCCTACGAGCAGTACTTC.

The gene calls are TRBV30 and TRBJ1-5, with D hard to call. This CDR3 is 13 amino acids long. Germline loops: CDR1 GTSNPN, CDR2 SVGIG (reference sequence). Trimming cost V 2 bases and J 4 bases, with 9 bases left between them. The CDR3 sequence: CAWSQAGNQPQHF. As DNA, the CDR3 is TGTGCCTGGAGTCAAGCGGGTAATCAGCCCCAGCATTTT. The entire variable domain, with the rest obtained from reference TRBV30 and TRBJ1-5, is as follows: SQTIHQWPATLVQPVGSPLSLECTVEGTSNPNLYWYRQAAGRGLQLLFYSVGIGQISSEVPQNLSASRPQDRQFILSSKKLLLSDSGFYLCAWSQAGNQPQHFGDGTRLSIL.

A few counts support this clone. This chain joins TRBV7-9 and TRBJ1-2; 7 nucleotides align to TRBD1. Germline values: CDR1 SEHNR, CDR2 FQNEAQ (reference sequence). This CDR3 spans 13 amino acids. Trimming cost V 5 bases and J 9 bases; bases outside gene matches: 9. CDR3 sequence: CASSPQGTARYTF. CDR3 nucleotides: TGTGCCAGCAGCCCGCAAGGGACAGCGCGCTACACCTTC.

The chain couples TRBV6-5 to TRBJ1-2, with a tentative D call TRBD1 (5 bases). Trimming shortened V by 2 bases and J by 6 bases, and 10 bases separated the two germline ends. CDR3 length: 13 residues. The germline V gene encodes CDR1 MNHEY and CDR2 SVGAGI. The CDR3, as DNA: TGTGCCAGCAGTTACACCAGGGAAAATGGCTACACCTTC. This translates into CASSYTRENGYTF.

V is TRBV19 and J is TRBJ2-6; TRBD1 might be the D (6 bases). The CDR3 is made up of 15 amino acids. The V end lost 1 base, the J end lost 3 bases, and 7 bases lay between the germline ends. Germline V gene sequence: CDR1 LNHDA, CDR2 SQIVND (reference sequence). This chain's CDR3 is CASSIGGLGANVLTF. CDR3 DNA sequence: TGTGCCAGTAGTATAGGGGGGCTTGGGGCCAACGTCCTGACTTTC.

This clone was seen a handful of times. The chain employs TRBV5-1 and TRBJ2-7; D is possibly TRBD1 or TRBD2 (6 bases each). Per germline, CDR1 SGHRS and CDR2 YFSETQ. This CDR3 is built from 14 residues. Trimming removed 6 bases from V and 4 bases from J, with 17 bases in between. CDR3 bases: TGCGCCAGCAAAACCACGGGGGCAGGATACGAGCAGTACTTC. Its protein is CASKTTGAGYEQYF.

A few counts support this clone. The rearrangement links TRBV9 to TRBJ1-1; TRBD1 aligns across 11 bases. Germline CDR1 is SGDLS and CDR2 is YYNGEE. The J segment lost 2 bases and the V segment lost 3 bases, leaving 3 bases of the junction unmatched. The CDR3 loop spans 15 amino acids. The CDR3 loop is CASSAWTGGNTEAFF. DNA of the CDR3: TGTGCCAGCAGCGCCTGGACAGGGGGCAACACTGAAGCTTTCTTT.

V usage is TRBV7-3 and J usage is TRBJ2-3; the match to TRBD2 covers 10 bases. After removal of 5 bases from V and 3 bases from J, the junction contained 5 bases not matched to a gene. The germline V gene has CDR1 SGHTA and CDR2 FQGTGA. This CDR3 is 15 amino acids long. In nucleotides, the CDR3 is TGTGCCAGCAGCGTAGCGGGAGGAGGGACAGATACGCAGTATTTT. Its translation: CASSVAGGGTDTQYF.

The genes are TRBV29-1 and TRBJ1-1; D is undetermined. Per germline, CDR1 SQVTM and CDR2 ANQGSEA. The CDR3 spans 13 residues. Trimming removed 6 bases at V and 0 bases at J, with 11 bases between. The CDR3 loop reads CSVRTFMNTEAFF. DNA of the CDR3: TGCAGCGTCCGGACGTTCATGAACACTGAAGCTTTCTTT.

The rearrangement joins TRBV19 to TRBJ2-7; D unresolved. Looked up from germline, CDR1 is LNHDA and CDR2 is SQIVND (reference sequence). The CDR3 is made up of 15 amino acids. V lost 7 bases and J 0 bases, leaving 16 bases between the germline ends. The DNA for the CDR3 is TGTGCCAGTACCCGCGAGGCAGGCTTCTCCTACGAGCAGTACTTC. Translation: CASTREAGFSYEQYF. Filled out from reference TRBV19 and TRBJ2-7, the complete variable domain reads DGGITQSPKYLFRKEGQNVTLSCEQNLNHDAMYWYRQDPGQGLRLIYYSQIVNDFQKGDIAEGYSVSREKKESFPLTVTSAQKNPTAFYLCASTREAGFSYEQYFGPGTRLTVT.

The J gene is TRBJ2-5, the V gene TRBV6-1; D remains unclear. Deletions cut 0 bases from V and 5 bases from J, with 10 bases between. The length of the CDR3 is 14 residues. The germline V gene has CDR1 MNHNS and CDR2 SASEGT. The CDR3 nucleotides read TGTGCCAGCAGTGAAGCGGGCCGTGCGGAGACCCAGTACTTC. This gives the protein CASSEAGRAETQYF.

The CDR3 sequence is CSVRVTLKNEQYF. In DNA, the CDR3 is TGCAGCGTTAGGGTTACACTAAAAAACGAGCAGTACTTC. The V gene is TRBV29-1, the J gene TRBJ2-7; no clear D. Trimming left V 5 bases short and J 5 bases short, with 16 bases between. This CDR3 has 13 residues. The germline CDR1 and CDR2 sequences are SQVTM and ANQGSEA.

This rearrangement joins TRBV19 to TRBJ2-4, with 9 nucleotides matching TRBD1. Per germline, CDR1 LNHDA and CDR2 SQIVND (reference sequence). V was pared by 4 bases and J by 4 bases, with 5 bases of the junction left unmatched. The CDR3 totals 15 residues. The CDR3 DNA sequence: TGTGCCAGTAGTACGAGGGACAGGGCAAAAAACATTCAGTACTTC. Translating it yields CASSTRDRAKNIQYF.

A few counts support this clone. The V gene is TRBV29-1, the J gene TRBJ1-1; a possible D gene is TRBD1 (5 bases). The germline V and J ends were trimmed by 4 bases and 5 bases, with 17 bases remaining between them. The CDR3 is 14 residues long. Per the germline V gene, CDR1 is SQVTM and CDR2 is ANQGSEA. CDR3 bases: TGCAGCGTTGTAGGCCCGGGGCGGGGAACTGAAGCTTTCTTT. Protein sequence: CSVVGPGRGTEAFF.

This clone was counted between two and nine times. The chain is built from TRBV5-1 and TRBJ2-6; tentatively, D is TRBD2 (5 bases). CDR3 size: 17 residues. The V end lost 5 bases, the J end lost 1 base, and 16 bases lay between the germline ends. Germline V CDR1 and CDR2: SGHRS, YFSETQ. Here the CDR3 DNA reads TGCGCCAGCAGTTTACAACCTACGGGGTCTGGGGCCAACGTCCTGACTTTC. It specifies CASSLQPTGSGANVLTF.

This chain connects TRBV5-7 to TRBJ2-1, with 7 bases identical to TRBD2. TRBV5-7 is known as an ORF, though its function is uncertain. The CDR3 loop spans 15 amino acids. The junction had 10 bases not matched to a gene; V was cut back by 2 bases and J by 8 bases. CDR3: CASSFSGRSDDEQFF. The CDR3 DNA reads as TGTGCCAGCAGCTTTAGCGGGCGGAGCGACGATGAGCAGTTCTTC.

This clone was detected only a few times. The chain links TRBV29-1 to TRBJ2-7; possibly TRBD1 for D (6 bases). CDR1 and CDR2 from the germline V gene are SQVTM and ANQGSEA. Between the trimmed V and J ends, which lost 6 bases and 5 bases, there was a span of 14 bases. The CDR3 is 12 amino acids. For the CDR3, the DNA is TGCAGCGTCGATTCCACAGGGAACGAGCAGTACTTC. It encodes CSVDSTGNEQYF.

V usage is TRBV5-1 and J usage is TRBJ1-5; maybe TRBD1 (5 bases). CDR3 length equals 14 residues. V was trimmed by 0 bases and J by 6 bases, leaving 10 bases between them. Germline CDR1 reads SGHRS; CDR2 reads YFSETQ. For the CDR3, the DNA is TGCGCCAGCAGCTTGGACGGGGCGGGTCAGCCCCAGCATTTT. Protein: CASSLDGAGQPQHF.